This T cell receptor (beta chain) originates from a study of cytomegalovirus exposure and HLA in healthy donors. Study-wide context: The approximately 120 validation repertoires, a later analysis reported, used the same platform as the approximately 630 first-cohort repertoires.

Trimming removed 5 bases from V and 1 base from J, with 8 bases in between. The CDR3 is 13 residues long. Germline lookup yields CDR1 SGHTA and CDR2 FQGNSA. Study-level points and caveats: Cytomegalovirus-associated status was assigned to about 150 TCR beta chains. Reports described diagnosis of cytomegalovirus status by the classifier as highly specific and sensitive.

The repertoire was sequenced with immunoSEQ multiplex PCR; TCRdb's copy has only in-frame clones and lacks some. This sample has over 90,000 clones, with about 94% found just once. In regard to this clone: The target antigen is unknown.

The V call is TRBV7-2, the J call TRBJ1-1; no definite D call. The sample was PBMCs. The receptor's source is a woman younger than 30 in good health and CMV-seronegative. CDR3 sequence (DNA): TGTGCCAGCAGCCAGACACGGAACACTGAAGCTTTCTTT. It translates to CASSQTRNTEAFF.